These 32 T cell receptor beta chains were all obtained from the same sample, sequenced in a study of a mutant IDH1 vaccine in newly diagnosed glioma. Noted time point: week 5, during vaccination. In every dose of vaccine, 300 ug of mutant IDH1 20-mer peptide was given alongside topical imiquimod. For these TCRs, the target antigens are not known. The table came from immunoSEQ multiplex PCR; TCRdb's copy has only in-frame clones and leaves some out. The data hold around 52,000 clones, with just under 90% observed a single time. The source material was PBMCs, sampled from a glioma patient whose treatment included an IDH1 peptide vaccine. The receptors shown here come from a middle-aged woman with glioma.

This sequence joins TRBV11-2 and TRBJ1-4; D is unclear. Trimming took off 5 bases at V and 1 base at J, with 11 bases between the two ends. Per germline, CDR1 SGHAT and CDR2 FQNNGV. The CDR3 consists of 15 residues. The CDR3 DNA reads as TGTGCCAGCAGCCAACAAGGGCGAACTAATGAAAAACTGTTTTTT. Its translation is CASSQQGRTNEKLFF.

The chain carries TRBV29-1 and TRBJ2-1, with D unresolved. Trimming cost V 0 bases and J 12 bases, with 9 bases left between them. Per the germline V gene, CDR1 is SQVTM and CDR2 is ANQGSEA. The CDR3 contains 11 residues. The CDR3 here is CSVEDRALQFF. CDR3 DNA sequence: TGCAGCGTTGAAGATCGCGCTTTGCAGTTCTTC.

The chain couples TRBV6-1 to TRBJ1-5; no definite D call. The V end lost 0 bases, the J end lost 9 bases, and 9 bases lay between the germline ends. The CDR3 contains 13 residues. CDR1 is MNHNS and CDR2 is SASEGT in the germline V gene. In nucleotides, the CDR3 is TGTGCCAGCAGTGAAGCCAGGTCAGGGCCCCAGCATTTT. This gives the protein CASSEARSGPQHF.

The chain couples TRBV14 to TRBJ2-5; D not resolved. The ends were cut back, 3 bases at V and 0 bases at J, with 11 bases in the middle. This CDR3 region has 15 residues. The V gene's germline CDR1 is SGHDN and CDR2 FVKESK. Here the CDR3 DNA reads TGTGCCAGCAGCCAGAGGAGAGAGTACCAAGAGACCCAGTACTTC. Its protein product is CASSQRREYQETQYF.

A single count supports this clone. This rearrangement joins TRBV4-1 to TRBJ1-2; 11 nucleotides line up with TRBD1. The CDR3 consists of 16 residues. The V segment lost 2 bases and the J segment 4 bases; nucleotides outside the gene matches: 6. Germline CDR1 and CDR2: MGHRA and YSYEKL. The CDR3 sequence is CASSQTGQGAFYGYTF. The CDR3 DNA reads TGCGCCAGCAGCCAAACCGGACAGGGGGCTTTCTATGGCTACACCTTC.

The J gene is TRBJ2-1, the V gene TRBV10-3; weak D call: TRBD1 (5 bases). Trimming removed 3 bases from V and 2 bases from J, with 8 bases in between. CDR3 length: 14 residues. Germline values: CDR1 ENHRY, CDR2 SYGVKD. CDR3 nucleotide sequence: TGTGCCATCAGTGAAGGGGCCCCCTACAATGAGCAGTTCTTC. Translated: CAISEGAPYNEQFF.

This sequence joins TRBV19 and TRBJ2-7; no clear D gene. The CDR3 has 15 residues. Trimming shortened V by 5 bases and J by 2 bases, and 16 bases separated the two germline ends. The germline V gene encodes CDR1 LNHDA and CDR2 SQIVND (reference sequence). The CDR3 DNA reads TGTGCCAGTAGTGCCTATCCTCGGCCCCCCTACGAGCAGTACTTC. The encoded protein is CASSAYPRPPYEQYF.

This CDR3 is CASSQGSGSYEQYF. The CDR3 region has the DNA TGCGCCAGCAGCCAAGGGTCAGGGTCCTACGAGCAGTACTTC. The V call is TRBV4-1, the J call TRBJ2-7, with a possible D match to TRBD1 (5 bases). The V and J ends lost 1 base and 1 base respectively, with 8 bases between them. Germline values: CDR1 MGHRA, CDR2 YSYEKL. This CDR3 spans 14 amino acids.

The V and J genes are TRBV6-5 and TRBJ2-1; possibly TRBD2 for D (5 bases). V was trimmed by 5 bases and J by 10 bases, leaving 18 bases between them. The CDR3 contains 14 residues. Germline V gives CDR1 MNHEY, CDR2 SVGAGI. CDR3 region: CASSHTLGNTEQFF. The DNA for the CDR3 is TGTGCCAGCAGTCATACCCTCGGGAACACGGAGCAGTTCTTC.

The chain is built from TRBV7-2 and TRBJ1-6; D remains unclear. V was cut by 4 bases and J by 2 bases, with 9 bases left in between. This CDR3 region has 15 residues. Germline V gives CDR1 SGHTA, CDR2 FQGNSA. CDR3 sequence (DNA): TGTGCCAGCAGCTCAGAGGGAACCTATAATTCACCCCTCCACTTT. This translates into CASSSEGTYNSPLHF.

This chain joins TRBV9 and TRBJ1-1; D is unclear. Germline V lookup: CDR1 SGDLS, CDR2 YYNGEE. Trimming cost V 3 bases and J 7 bases, with 10 bases left between them. The CDR3 runs to 12 residues. The CDR3 bases are TGTGCCAGCAGCGGGTATCTCGGTGAAGCTTTCTTT. This encodes CASSGYLGEAFF.

V is TRBV28 and J is TRBJ2-5; D may correspond to TRBD1 or TRBD2 (6 bases each). Germline V gene lookup returns CDR1 MDHEN and CDR2 SYDVKM. The CDR3 loop spans 17 amino acids. With 3 bases removed from V and 7 bases from J, the gap between germline ends came to 24 bases. In DNA, the CDR3 is TGTGCCAGCAGTTTGTGGGGGGCGAGGACATCTCGGGGGACCCAGTACTTC. Amino acid sequence: CASSLWGARTSRGTQYF.

The genes are TRBV7-3 and TRBJ2-3; TRBD1 might be the D (6 bases). The germline V gene encodes CDR1 SGHTA and CDR2 FQGTGA. This CDR3 contains 16 residues. V was trimmed by 4 bases and J by 0 bases, leaving 14 bases between them. The CDR3: CASSSGAGSSTDTQYF. The CDR3 nucleotides are TGTGCCAGCAGCTCAGGGGCAGGGTCTAGCACAGATACGCAGTATTTT.

This chain uses TRBV2 with TRBJ2-1, with a weak D call TRBD1 (6 bases). V gave up 7 bases and J gave up 0 bases, with 10 bases separating them. The CDR3 contains 14 residues. The germline CDR1 and CDR2 sequences are SNHLY and FYNNEI. The CDR3 nucleotides are TGTGCCAGCAAGGAGGACAGCTCCTACAATGAGCAGTTCTTC. This encodes CASKEDSSYNEQFF.

The rearrangement joins TRBV7-8 to TRBJ2-7; no firm D call. V was clipped by 1 base and J by 4 bases, with 17 bases between them. CDR3 size: 16 residues. In germline, CDR1 is SGHVS, CDR2 FQNEAQ. DNA for the CDR3: TGTGCCAGCAGCTTAGTGCCGGACCCACGATTATACGAGCAGTACTTC. Residues: CASSLVPDPRLYEQYF.

The chain combines TRBV28 with TRBJ1-5; no clear D. The CDR3 extends over 18 amino acids. Germline V gene lookup returns CDR1 MDHEN and CDR2 SYDVKM. V gave up 7 bases and J gave up 0 bases, with 22 bases separating them. The CDR3 here is CASTYLQASGYSNQPQHF. CDR3 in DNA: TGTGCCAGCACCTACCTTCAGGCGTCGGGGTATAGCAATCAGCCCCAGCATTTT.

This chain joins TRBV5-6 and TRBJ2-5; TRBD1 agrees at 7 bases. Germline assignment: CDR1 SGHDT and CDR2 YYEEEE. The V gene end was trimmed by 3 bases and the J gene end by 5 bases; junction bases not matched to a gene: 4. The length of the CDR3 is 13 residues. CDR3 protein: CASSWDSGETQYF. Written as DNA, the CDR3 is TGTGCCAGCAGCTGGGACAGTGGGGAGACCCAGTACTTC. The variable domain in full, completed from reference TRBV5-6 and TRBJ2-5, reads DAGVTQSPTHLIKTRGQQVTLRCSPKSGHDTVSWYQQALGQGPQFIFQYYEEEERQRGNFPDRFSGHQFPNYSSELNVNALLLGDSALYLCASSWDSGETQYFGPGTRLLVL.

The J gene is TRBJ1-4, the V gene TRBV4-2; 7 nucleotides line up with TRBD1. The CDR3 runs to 15 residues. Trimming took 1 base from V and 7 from J; bases not matched to a gene: 6. The germline gives CDR1 LGHNA, CDR2 YNFKEQ. Here the CDR3 reads CASSQGGRGAEKLFF. DNA for the CDR3: TGTGCCAGCAGCCAAGGTGGCAGGGGGGCTGAAAAACTGTTTTTT.

The V gene is TRBV19, the J gene TRBJ2-7; D is unresolved. V was shortened by 5 bases and J by 6 bases, with 11 bases between the two germline ends. CDR1 and CDR2 from the germline V gene are LNHDA and SQIVND (reference sequence). The CDR3 is 12 amino acids. CDR3 sequence reads: CASSDDRTEQYF. DNA of the CDR3: TGTGCCAGTAGTGACGACCGGACCGAGCAGTACTTC.

The chain carries TRBV10-1 and TRBJ1-5; D remains ambiguous. V gave up 0 bases and J gave up 3 bases, with 3 bases separating them. Germline loops: CDR1 WNHNN, CDR2 SYGVQD (reference sequence). The CDR3 is 13 amino acids. The CDR3 DNA reads TGCGCCAGCAGTGAGTCGAACAATCAGCCCCAGCATTTT. Translated: CASSESNNQPQHF.

V usage is TRBV28 and J usage is TRBJ2-3, with D unresolved. Trimming took 1 base from V and 0 from J, leaving 11 bases between them. Germline assignment: CDR1 MDHEN and CDR2 SYDVKM. This CDR3 contains 16 residues. For the CDR3, the DNA is TGTGCCAGCAGTTTATACATCTCGGCTAGCACAGATACGCAGTATTTT. It codes for CASSLYISASTDTQYF. Full variable domain (outside the CDR3, taken from reference TRBV28 and TRBJ2-3): DVKVTQSSRYLVKRTGEKVFLECVQDMDHENMFWYRQDPGLGLRLIYFSYDVKMKEKGDIPEGYSVSREKKERFSLILESASTNQTSMYLCASSLYISASTDTQYFGPGTRLTVL.

The V gene is TRBV10-3, the J gene TRBJ1-1; possible D gene TRBD1, 5 bases. Trimming shortened V by 6 bases and J by 0 bases, and 14 bases separated the two germline ends. Germline assignment: CDR1 ENHRY and CDR2 SYGVKD. This CDR3 spans 15 amino acids. The CDR3 loop reads CAIREGGQMNTEAFF. The DNA for the CDR3 is TGTGCCATCAGGGAGGGAGGACAAATGAACACTGAAGCTTTCTTT.

The chain has TRBV11-2 and TRBJ2-3, with D perhaps TRBD2 (6 bases). Trimming removed 3 bases at V and 5 bases at J, with 12 bases between. CDR3 length: 14 residues. Germline CDR1 reads SGHAT; CDR2 reads FQNNGV. The CDR3 nucleotides are TGTGCCAGCAGCTTGCCGGGACTTGGAGATACGCAGTATTTT. Amino acids: CASSLPGLGDTQYF.

This clone was seen once. As DNA, the CDR3 is TGTGCCAGCAGCTCCGGGACAGGGTTAGGCGAGCAGTACTTC. Protein product: CASSSGTGLGEQYF. The chain has TRBV5-6 and TRBJ2-7; TRBD1 aligns across 9 bases. CDR1 is SGHDT, CDR2 YYEEEE, per germline. Trimming removed 3 bases from V and 6 bases from J; junction bases left unmatched: 7. CDR3 length: 14 residues. The variable domain in full, completed from reference TRBV5-6 and TRBJ2-7, reads DAGVTQSPTHLIKTRGQQVTLRCSPKSGHDTVSWYQQALGQGPQFIFQYYEEEERQRGNFPDRFSGHQFPNYSSELNVNALLLGDSALYLCASSSGTGLGEQYFGPGTRLTVT.

This chain joins TRBV19 and TRBJ2-2; TRBD2 aligns across 7 bases. CDR1 LNHDA and CDR2 SQIVND come from the germline V gene (reference sequence). The V gene end was trimmed by 2 bases and the J gene end by 7 bases; junction bases not matched to a gene: 7. The CDR3 covers 15 residues. CDR3 sequence reads: CASSITRLAGGELFF. The CDR3 DNA follows: TGTGCCAGTAGTATAACCCGACTAGCCGGCGGGGAGCTGTTTTTT.

V and J are TRBV19 and TRBJ2-7, with TRBD2 identical over 7 bases. J gave up 0 bases and V 3 bases, and 5 bases lay outside the gene matches. The CDR3 totals 15 residues. Germline V gene data show CDR1 as LNHDA and CDR2 as SQIVND (reference sequence). This CDR3 is CASSISRDYSYEQYF. The CDR3 DNA reads TGTGCCAGTAGTATCAGTCGGGACTACTCCTACGAGCAGTACTTC.

The CDR3, as DNA: TGTGCCAGCAGTCCATCGGAGGGGGCCACCCTGCCCCAGCATTTT. Translated, it gives CASSPSEGATLPQHF. This chain joins TRBV7-2 and TRBJ1-5, with 7 bases that match TRBD1. This CDR3 has 15 amino acids. Trimming cost V 6 bases and J 9 bases; bases outside gene matches: 14. Germline CDR1 SGHTA, CDR2 FQGNSA.

The J gene is TRBJ1-3, the V gene TRBV6-1, with D possibly being TRBD1 (5 bases). Germline loops: CDR1 MNHNS, CDR2 SASEGT. This CDR3 region has 15 residues. V dropped 1 base and J dropped 4 bases, with 11 bases sitting between them. The CDR3 DNA sequence: TGTGCCAGCAGTGAAGGACAGTACTTGGGAAACACCATATATTTT. The encoded protein is CASSEGQYLGNTIYF.

The CDR3 region is CASSGRGDSNQPQHF. In DNA, the CDR3 is TGTGCCAGCAGTGGGCGTGGGGATAGCAATCAGCCCCAGCATTTT. The chain uses TRBV6-4 and TRBJ1-5, with D unresolved. V lost 4 bases, J lost 0 bases, and 10 bases lay in between. CDR3 length: 15 residues. CDR1 MRHNA and CDR2 SNTAGT come from the germline V gene.

V gene TRBV9 combines with J gene TRBJ2-3; no firm D call. Per germline, CDR1 SGDLS and CDR2 YYNGEE. V lost 0 bases and J lost 4, with 0 bases in between. This CDR3 spans 11 amino acids. The CDR3 nucleotides read TGTGCCAGCAGCGTAGCAGATACGCAGTATTTT. Translation gives CASSVADTQYF. The complete variable domain, with remaining parts taken from reference TRBV9 and TRBJ2-3, reads DSGVTQTPKHLITATGQRVTLRCSPRSGDLSVYWYQQSLDQGLQFLIQYYNGEERAKGNILERFSAQQFPDLHSELNLSSLELGDSALYFCASSVADTQYFGPGTRLTVL.

This clone showed up just once. The chain combines TRBV18 with TRBJ2-1; 13 nucleotides match TRBD2. This CDR3 region has 17 residues. The V segment lost 3 bases and the J segment 6 bases; nucleotides outside the gene matches: 8. The germline gives CDR1 KGHSH, CDR2 LQKENI. CDR3 amino acids: CASSPVGLAGAFNEQFF. The CDR3 region has the DNA TGTGCCAGCTCACCTGTAGGACTAGCGGGGGCCTTCAATGAGCAGTTCTTC.

This chain connects TRBV19 to TRBJ2-5; 12 nucleotides agree with TRBD2. The CDR3 loop spans 15 amino acids. V trimming: 6 bases; J trimming: 5 bases; junction bases outside the gene matches: 7. Germline V gene sequence: CDR1 LNHDA, CDR2 SQIVND (reference sequence). The CDR3 region is CASRRTLAGGETQYF. CDR3 coding DNA: TGTGCCAGTAGGCGAACTCTAGCGGGGGGGGAGACCCAGTACTTC.